The 6 T cell receptor beta chains in this list originate from one sample, sequenced in a study of identical twins. TCRdb passed the 5' RACE reads through MiXCR, listing each CDR3 protein once. The sample carries about 200,000 distinct CDR3 sequences, 5% to 7% recorded once. These data were likewise used in another study, on T cells expressing NK-cell markers.

Sequenced sample: CD8+ T cells sorted from blood. These TCRs come from a woman aged 18-30 years in good health.

This clonotype has ten or more counts. V and J are TRBV29-1 and TRBJ2-2, with TRBD2 matching over 7 bases. V gave up 4 bases and J gave up 8 bases; unmatched junction bases: 16. The V gene's germline CDR1 is SQVTM and CDR2 ANQGSEA. CDR3 length: 16 residues. CDR3 sequence: CSVVVAGPPWYGELFF. The CDR3 nucleotides are TGCAGCGTTGTGGTAGCGGGCCCTCCGTGGTATGGGGAGCTGTTTTTT.

This clonotype was seen repeatedly, ten times or more. V usage is TRBV4-3 and J usage is TRBJ2-1; 14 bases map to TRBD2. The CDR3 spans 16 residues. The trim removed 1 base at V and 8 bases at J, leaving 4 bases unmatched. The germline V gene encodes CDR1 LGHNA and CDR2 YSLEER. The CDR3 here is CASSQVAGLAGDEQFF. The CDR3 region has the DNA TGCGCCAGCAGCCAAGTCGCGGGACTAGCGGGAGATGAGCAGTTCTTC.

This clonotype occurred a few times. V is TRBV2 and J is TRBJ1-4, with a possible D match to TRBD1 (5 bases). Germline CDR1 and CDR2: SNHLY and FYNNEI. V lost 6 bases and J lost 0, with 17 bases in between. The CDR3 extends over 17 amino acids. This CDR3 reads CASRGTTLFTTNEKLFF. The CDR3 DNA reads as TGTGCCAGCAGGGGGACTACTTTATTTACAACTAATGAAAAACTGTTTTTT.

In this sample, this clonotype turned up many times. The rearrangement joins TRBV9 to TRBJ2-1; the D gene is possibly TRBD1 (7 bases). CDR3 length: 13 residues. V was trimmed by 3 bases and J by 10 bases, leaving 14 bases between them. Germline CDR1 reads SGDLS; CDR2 reads YYNGEE. The chain's CDR3 is CASSAPGGNEQFF. CDR3 DNA sequence: TGTGCCAGCAGCGCCCCAGGGGGGAACGAGCAGTTCTTC. Variable domain in full (rest from reference TRBV9 and TRBJ2-1): DSGVTQTPKHLITATGQRVTLRCSPRSGDLSVYWYQQSLDQGLQFLIQYYNGEERAKGNILERFSAQQFPDLHSELNLSSLELGDSALYFCASSAPGGNEQFFGPGTRLTVL.

At least ten counts were recorded for this clonotype. CDR3 sequence reads: CASSQAGREPAIQYF. Here the CDR3 DNA reads TGCGCCAGCAGCCAAGCTGGCCGGGAGCCTGCCATTCAGTACTTC. This chain links TRBV4-3 with TRBJ2-4, with TRBD2 as a possible D gene (6 bases). Germline V gene lookup returns CDR1 LGHNA and CDR2 YSLEER. The CDR3 is made up of 15 amino acids. V was shortened by 1 base and J by 9 bases, with 16 bases between the two germline ends.

This clonotype was recorded at least ten times. The V gene is TRBV5-1, the J gene TRBJ2-3, with D unresolved. Trimming left V 4 bases short and J 7 bases short, with 22 bases between. Germline-derived CDR1 and CDR2 are SGHRS and YFSETQ. The CDR3 spans 16 residues. CDR3 residues: CASSLSTRPRPNTQYF. Here the CDR3 DNA reads TGCGCCAGCAGCCTTTCTACGAGGCCGCGGCCAAATACGCAGTATTTT.